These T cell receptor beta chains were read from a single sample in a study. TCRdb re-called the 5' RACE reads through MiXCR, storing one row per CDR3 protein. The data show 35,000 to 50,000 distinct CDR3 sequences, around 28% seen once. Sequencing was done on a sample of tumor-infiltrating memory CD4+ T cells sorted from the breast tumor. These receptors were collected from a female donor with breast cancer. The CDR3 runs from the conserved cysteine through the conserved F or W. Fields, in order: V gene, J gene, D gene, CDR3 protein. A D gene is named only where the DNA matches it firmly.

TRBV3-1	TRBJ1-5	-	CASSQDFKAHQPQHF
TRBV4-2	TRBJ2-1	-	CASSQVRDAYNEQFF
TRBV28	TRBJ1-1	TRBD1	CASSFRGRQETEAFF
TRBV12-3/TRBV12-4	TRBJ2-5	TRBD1	CASRGRTGIQETQYF
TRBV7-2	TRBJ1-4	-	CASSPANEKLFF
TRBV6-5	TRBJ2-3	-	CASTGLRTDTQYF
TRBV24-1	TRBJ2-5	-	CATSDSEYLEETQYF
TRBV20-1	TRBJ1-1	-	CSARLMNTEAFF
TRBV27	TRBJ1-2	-	CASRRGSGGYTF
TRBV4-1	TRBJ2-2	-	CASSQGGSTTGELLF
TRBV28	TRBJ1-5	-	CASSSHGNQPQHF
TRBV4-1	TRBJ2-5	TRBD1	CASSPGQGRETQYF
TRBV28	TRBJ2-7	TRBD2	CASSRTSGSLLEQYF
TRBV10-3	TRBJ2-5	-	CAIREQGFGETQYF
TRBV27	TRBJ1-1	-	CASSPTGASVTEAFF
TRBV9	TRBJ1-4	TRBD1	CASSDGTGSEKLFF
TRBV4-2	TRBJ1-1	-	CASSQTMNTEAFF
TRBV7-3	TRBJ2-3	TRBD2	CASSLGFGTASGRGADTQYF